This entry concerns a single T cell receptor (beta chain). Its antigen is currently unknown. This table comes from immunoSEQ multiplex PCR, and its TCRdb copy is limited to in-frame clones, with some not included. The sample has 63,000 or so clones, about 90% seen once. Blood was sampled at baseline, cycle 4 day 1, and cycle 7 day 1. V lost 7 bases and J 4 bases, leaving 16 bases between the germline ends. Germline V CDR1 and CDR2: MDHEN, SYDVKM. The CDR3 runs 14 residues. This sample stems from a study of OX40 agonist ivuxolimab in advanced cancers. The overall study: Anti-PD-1, anti-PD-L1 or anti-CTLA-4 therapy given earlier was allowed, and 40% had some. Findings and caveats of the study: On average, a greater number of expanded clones characterised CD8+ T cells relative to CD4+. Among some nonresponders, normalized T-cell clonal expansion was also low.

This chain uses TRBV28 with TRBJ1-2; tentative D call: TRBD1 (6 bases). Specimen: CD4+ or CD8+ T cells sorted from blood, collected in a trial of the OX40 agonist ivuxolimab. The source is an adult with an advanced solid tumor such as melanoma, head and neck, liver or kidney cancer. The CDR3 region is CASTLRGPLYGYTF. The CDR3 DNA is TGTGCCAGCACCCTCAGGGGCCCCCTCTATGGCTACACCTTC.